This T cell receptor beta chain was captured in a study of T cell clonality in common variable immunodeficiency. This clone appeared a few times. The antigen is unknown. The data were produced by immunoSEQ multiplex PCR, yet TCRdb's version contains in-frame clones alone and is incomplete. The sample holds 14,000 or so clones, and no clone turns up only once. General study findings and limits: Reportedly, TCR beta sequences from common variable immunodeficiency showed fewer deletions and N-nucleotide insertions.

All CVID subjects were on immunoglobulin replacement for at least one year. The sequence came from a human donor with common variable immunodeficiency. The sample consisted of peripheral blood mononuclear cells.

The part of the CDR3 DNA that was read is TGTGCCAGCAGTGGAGGAAAGGGCTATGGC. It is translated as CASSGGKGYG. In full, the CDR3 reads CASSGGKGYGYTF. This chain links TRBV2 with TRBJ1-2, with no clear D. The read falls 3 residues short of the CDR3 end, and the missing part is taken from the germline J gene. In germline, CDR1 is SNHLY, CDR2 FYNNEI. The germline V and J ends were trimmed by 4 bases and 4 bases, with 10 bases remaining between them. The CDR3 loop spans 13 amino acids.